Sequencing of this TCR beta chain was carried out in a study of cytomegalovirus exposure and HLA in healthy donors. Study information: As an earlier analysis found, roughly 180 million T cells yielded about 120 million unique TCR beta sequences.

A word on this clone: Its antigen remains unidentified.

It was with 60 Vbeta and 13 Jbeta primers that the PCR ran. Some clones are missing from TCRdb's copy, which holds only in-frame ones; the method was immunoSEQ multiplex PCR. The data show 210,000 or so clones, with over 80% seen just once and roughly 10% held by the top ten. Points from the study as a whole: Both high specificity and high sensitivity reportedly marked the classifier's diagnosis of cytomegalovirus status. According to the study, 160 or so TCR beta chains were cytomegalovirus-associated. As confirmed in vitro, a few CMV-associated chains were specific for CMV antigens.

CDR1 SEHNR and CDR2 FQNEAQ come from the germline V gene (reference sequence). Trimming cost V 1 base and J 1 base; bases outside gene matches: 6. This CDR3 is 17 amino acids long. Sequencing was carried out using PBMCs. The rearrangement links TRBV7-9 to TRBJ1-5, with 8 bases aligning to TRBD1. This TCR was sampled from a woman in her forties or fifties in good health and CMV-seropositive. This CDR3 is CASSLGGGQGSNQPQHF. Written as DNA, the CDR3 is TGTGCCAGCAGCTTAGGAGGAGGACAGGGAAGCAATCAGCCCCAGCATTTT.